What follows are 28 T cell receptor beta chains derived from one specimen sequenced in a study of T cells after yellow fever vaccination. TCRdb itself ran the 5' RACE reads through MiXCR, one entry per CDR3 protein. The sample shows approximately 70,000 distinct CDR3 sequences, roughly 7% of them seen only once. The specimen was CD8+ T cells sorted from PBMCs, collected 10 days after the first yellow fever vaccination. All receptors derive from a man younger than 35 who received the YFV17D yellow fever vaccine.

This clonotype came up a few times. The V call is TRBV7-2, the J call TRBJ2-3; 8 nucleotides agree with TRBD2. There are 15 residues in the CDR3. The V gene end was trimmed by 2 bases and the J gene end by 2 bases; junction bases not matched to a gene: 3. Germline V gene lookup returns CDR1 SGHTA and CDR2 FQGNSA. CDR3 bases: TGTGCCAGCAGCTTAATTAGCGGGACCACAGATACGCAGTATTTT. Protein product: CASSLISGTTDTQYF.

This clonotype was seen at least ten times. V gene TRBV20-1 combines with J gene TRBJ2-4; 7 nucleotides line up with TRBD2. The trim removed 5 bases at V and 9 bases at J, leaving 7 bases unmatched. The length of the CDR3 is 12 residues. Germline CDR1 DFQATT, CDR2 SNEGSKA (reference sequence). The CDR3 DNA reads as TGCAGTGCTTCTCTAACGGGGGGCATTCAGTACTTC. The encoded protein is CSASLTGGIQYF.

This clonotype appeared a few times. CDR3 DNA: TGTGCCAGCAGCCCCCCTTTGGTAGATGCCTCTGGGGCCAACGTCCTGACTTTC. Amino acids: CASSPPLVDASGANVLTF. The V call is TRBV7-6, the J call TRBJ2-6; the D is unclear. V was cut by 5 bases and J by 0 bases, with 17 bases left in between. CDR1 is SGHVS, CDR2 FNYEAQ, per germline. The CDR3 covers 18 residues.

This clonotype was found many times. This rearrangement joins TRBV5-1 to TRBJ2-5, with 10 nucleotides matching TRBD1. Germline V lookup: CDR1 SGHRS, CDR2 YFSETQ. V lost 5 bases, J lost 2 bases, and 6 bases stayed unmatched. This CDR3 has 15 amino acids. The CDR3 loop is CASRLDRGRQETQYF. CDR3 in DNA: TGCGCCAGCAGACTAGACAGGGGGCGACAAGAGACCCAGTACTTC.

This clonotype has a handful of counts. The chain carries TRBV25-1 and TRBJ2-4; D not certain. Germline CDR1 and CDR2: MGHDK and SYGVNS. Deletions cut 6 bases from V and 3 bases from J, with 15 bases between. The CDR3 is 15 amino acids. In DNA form, the CDR3 reads TGTGCCAGCAGCGCCCATGGGGTTGGCAAAAACATTCAGTACTTC. This translates into CASSAHGVGKNIQYF.

There are many counts of this clonotype. This chain joins TRBV27 and TRBJ2-5; no clear D. The CDR3 extends over 14 amino acids. Germline-derived CDR1 and CDR2 are MNHEY and SMNVEV (reference sequence). The germline V and J ends were trimmed by 1 base and 0 bases, with 6 bases remaining between them. The CDR3 DNA sequence: TGTGCCAGCAGTTTATACGGGTACCAAGAGACCCAGTACTTC. As protein: CASSLYGYQETQYF.

Many counts were recorded for this clonotype. The rearrangement links TRBV15 to TRBJ2-2; D call uncertain. The CDR3 sequence is 17 residues long. Trimming shortened V by 0 bases and J by 2 bases, and 13 bases separated the two germline ends. The V gene's germline CDR1 is LNHNV and CDR2 YYDKDF (reference sequence). This chain's CDR3 is CATSRDRWVGNTGELFF. DNA of the CDR3: TGTGCCACCAGCAGAGATCGGTGGGTTGGAAACACCGGGGAGCTGTTTTTT.

This clonotype occurred many times. The chain combines TRBV12-3 or TRBV12-4 with TRBJ2-2, with D possibly being TRBD1 (6 bases). V was pared by 8 bases and J by 1 base, with 11 bases between. The CDR3 is made up of 14 amino acids. The CDR3 bases are TGTGCCAGCCGTCACAGGGAGAACACCGGGGAGCTGTTTTTT. The encoded protein is CASRHRENTGELFF.

The chain recombines TRBV9 with TRBJ2-3; no firm D call. Trimming stripped 3 bases from V and 1 base from J, with 9 bases between. This CDR3 has 14 residues. The germline V gene encodes CDR1 SGDLS and CDR2 YYNGEE. CDR3 residues: CASSAVAGTDTQYF. In nucleotides, the CDR3 is TGTGCCAGCAGCGCCGTGGCGGGCACAGATACGCAGTATTTT.

This clonotype has a count of ten or more. The rearrangement links TRBV7-9 to TRBJ1-1; tentatively, D is TRBD1 (5 bases). Germline V gene data show CDR1 as SEHNR and CDR2 as FQNEAQ (reference sequence). V gave up 1 base and J gave up 3 bases, with 9 bases separating them. The CDR3 totals 14 residues. As DNA, the CDR3 is TGTGCCAGCAGCTTAGTTGTGGGACACACTGAAGCTTTCTTT. Protein sequence: CASSLVVGHTEAFF.

This clonotype occurred many times. The chain is built from TRBV12-3 or TRBV12-4 and TRBJ2-1; 7 bases agree with TRBD2. The CDR3 consists of 14 residues. The trim removed 2 bases at V and 3 bases at J, leaving 1 base unmatched. CDR3 in amino acids: CASSLSGVYNEQFF. The DNA of the CDR3 is TGTGCCAGCAGTTTAAGCGGGGTCTACAATGAGCAGTTCTTC.

This clonotype showed up many times. The J gene is TRBJ1-1, the V gene TRBV19, with D possibly being TRBD1 (5 bases). The V end was cut by 3 bases, the J end by 2 bases, with 7 bases between. The V gene's germline CDR1 is LNHDA and CDR2 SQIVND (reference sequence). The CDR3 spans 13 residues. CDR3 nucleotide sequence: TGTGCCAGTAGTATGGGACTCAACACTGAAGCTTTCTTT. Protein product: CASSMGLNTEAFF.

Many counts were recorded for this clonotype. The V gene is TRBV4-3, the J gene TRBJ2-6; D might be TRBD2 (5 bases). Germline V gene sequence: CDR1 LGHNA, CDR2 YSLEER. CDR3 size: 16 residues. The V gene lost 3 bases and the J gene lost 2 bases, with 11 bases spanning the gap. CDR3 loop: CASSQVSGTGANVLTF. The CDR3 coding sequence is TGCGCCAGCAGCCAGGTGTCCGGGACTGGGGCCAACGTCCTGACTTTC.

The J gene is TRBJ2-3, the V gene TRBV20-1; D perhaps matches TRBD1 (6 bases). Germline V CDR1 and CDR2: DFQATT, SNEGSKA (reference sequence). Trimming took off 0 bases at V and 7 bases at J, with 17 bases between the two ends. There are 15 residues in the CDR3. CDR3 loop: CSARDRGLAFNTQYF. The CDR3 DNA sequence: TGCAGTGCTAGAGATAGGGGGTTAGCGTTTAATACGCAGTATTTT.

About this clonotype: A read error may explain this, as a much larger clone is one base away. V gene TRBV7-9 combines with J gene TRBJ2-1; D unclear. Germline V gives CDR1 SEHNR, CDR2 FQNEAQ (reference sequence). The CDR3 has 12 amino acids. Trimming removed 7 bases from V and 6 bases from J, with 10 bases in between. CDR3 DNA sequence: TGTGCCAGCAACTGGGATGGCAATGAGCAGTTCTTC. This sequence encodes CASNWDGNEQFF.

There are many counts of this clonotype. J is TRBJ1-5 and V is TRBV7-6; D remains unclear. The CDR3 is 16 amino acids. Trimming stripped 1 base from V and 0 bases from J, with 10 bases between. Germline CDR1 SGHVS, CDR2 FNYEAQ. The DNA for the CDR3 is TGTGCCAGCAGCTTAGGGTCGGGTTATAGCAATCAGCCCCAGCATTTT. It translates to CASSLGSGYSNQPQHF.

V gene TRBV30 combines with J gene TRBJ2-7; D remains ambiguous. V lost 4 bases and J 0 bases, leaving 7 bases between the germline ends. The CDR3 contains 12 residues. Germline V gene sequence: CDR1 GTSNPN, CDR2 SVGIG (reference sequence). CDR3 bases: TGTGCCTGGAATCCGGGCTCCTACGAGCAGTACTTC. Its translation is CAWNPGSYEQYF.

For this clonotype: This sequence may be a read error, since a much larger clone differs from it by one base. DNA of the CDR3: TGCAGCGTGGAGGAACAAAAGAACACTGAAGCTTTCTTT. Its protein product is CSVEEQKNTEAFF. V is TRBV29-1 and J is TRBJ1-1; D not certain. This CDR3 has 13 residues. Trimming removed 6 bases at V and 1 base at J, with 12 bases between. Germline assignment: CDR1 SQVTM and CDR2 ANQGSEA.

This clonotype was recorded many times. The rearrangement joins TRBV7-2 to TRBJ2-5; D ambiguous. The CDR3 length is 14 residues. V was trimmed by 6 bases and J by 1 base, leaving 12 bases between them. The germline gives CDR1 SGHTA, CDR2 FQGNSA. The CDR3 reads CASSHDISQETQYF. CDR3 nucleotide sequence: TGTGCCAGCAGTCACGACATATCCCAAGAGACCCAGTACTTC.

At least ten counts were recorded for this clonotype. The chain carries TRBV12-3 or TRBV12-4 and TRBJ1-5; D may be TRBD1 (5 bases). The CDR3 has 16 amino acids. V lost 5 bases and J 0 bases, leaving 14 bases between the germline ends. The CDR3 reads CASSRMGEDSNQPQHF. CDR3 DNA: TGTGCCAGCAGTCGGATGGGGGAAGATAGCAATCAGCCCCAGCATTTT.

The sample holds many counts of this clonotype. The rearrangement joins TRBV12-3 or TRBV12-4 to TRBJ1-1; D is possibly TRBD1 (6 bases). CDR3 length equals 14 residues. V was trimmed by 4 bases and J by 7 bases, leaving 16 bases between them. The CDR3, as DNA: TGTGCCAGCAGTTACGGGACAAAGGGTTTTGAAGCTTTCTTT. This translates into CASSYGTKGFEAFF.

This clonotype was found many times. The V gene is TRBV9, the J gene TRBJ2-1, with D possibly TRBD2 on 7 matching bases. With 4 bases removed from V and 9 bases from J, the gap between germline ends came to 20 bases. The CDR3 totals 15 residues. Germline CDR1 reads SGDLS; CDR2 reads YYNGEE. Here the CDR3 DNA reads TGTGCCAGCAGCCTCAGGGGCGGGGGTTTTTTTGAGCAGTTCTTC. Amino acid sequence: CASSLRGGGFFEQFF.

The rearrangement joins TRBV7-9 to TRBJ2-3; the match to TRBD2 covers 7 bases. The V gene's germline CDR1 is SEHNR and CDR2 FQNEAQ (reference sequence). This CDR3 has 17 amino acids. V lost 5 bases, J lost 5 bases, and 16 bases stayed unmatched. CDR3 loop: CASSPPLAPGGGDTQYF. In DNA, the CDR3 is TGTGCCAGCAGCCCTCCACTCGCCCCGGGAGGCGGAGATACGCAGTATTTT.

This clonotype was seen a few times. The V call is TRBV29-1, the J call TRBJ1-4; possible D gene TRBD1, 6 bases. This CDR3 comprises 14 residues. Between the trimmed V and J ends, which lost 7 bases and 6 bases, there was a span of 18 bases. Per the germline V gene, CDR1 is SQVTM and CDR2 is ANQGSEA. CDR3 residues: CSAERSGEDEKLFF. The CDR3 region has the DNA TGCAGCGCCGAGAGGTCAGGGGAGGATGAAAAACTGTTTTTT.

Ten or more counts support this clonotype. The rearrangement links TRBV7-6 to TRBJ2-1; 12 nucleotides agree with TRBD2. CDR3 length: 16 residues. Germline loops: CDR1 SGHVS, CDR2 FNYEAQ. V gave up 5 bases and J gave up 7 bases; unmatched junction bases: 9. The CDR3, as DNA: TGTGCCAGCAGCCCCGGACTAGCGGGGAGAGGGAATGAGCAGTTCTTC. This sequence encodes CASSPGLAGRGNEQFF.

The V gene is TRBV27, the J gene TRBJ1-6; 7 bases map to TRBD1. The ends lost 3 bases at V and 12 bases at J; junction bases unmatched: 8. This CDR3 has 14 amino acids. CDR1 is MNHEY and CDR2 is SMNVEV in the germline V gene (reference sequence). CDR3 sequence reads: CASSFQGDIGPLHF. CDR3 sequence (DNA): TGTGCCAGCAGTTTTCAGGGGGATATCGGACCCCTCCACTTT.

Of note for this clonotype: A much bigger clone sits one base away, suggesting this may be a read error. The J gene is TRBJ2-1, the V gene TRBV4-2; either TRBD1 or TRBD2 may supply D (6 bases each). Germline V gives CDR1 LGHNA, CDR2 YNFKEQ. There are 15 residues in the CDR3. V was shortened by 3 bases and J by 9 bases, with 18 bases between the two germline ends. In DNA form, the CDR3 reads TGTGCCAGCAGCCACCGAGGGGGGACAATTAGTGAGCAGTTCTTC. Translated, it gives CASSHRGGTISEQFF.

This clonotype has at least ten counts. V is TRBV3-1 and J is TRBJ2-2; a weak D match, TRBD1 (5 bases). Germline values: CDR1 LGHDT, CDR2 YNNKEL (reference sequence). Deletions cut 0 bases from V and 3 bases from J, with 11 bases between. This CDR3 is 16 amino acids long. CDR3 in DNA: TGTGCCAGCAGCCAAGACAGGGTGGCGGACACCGGGGAGCTGTTTTTT. Encoded protein: CASSQDRVADTGELFF.